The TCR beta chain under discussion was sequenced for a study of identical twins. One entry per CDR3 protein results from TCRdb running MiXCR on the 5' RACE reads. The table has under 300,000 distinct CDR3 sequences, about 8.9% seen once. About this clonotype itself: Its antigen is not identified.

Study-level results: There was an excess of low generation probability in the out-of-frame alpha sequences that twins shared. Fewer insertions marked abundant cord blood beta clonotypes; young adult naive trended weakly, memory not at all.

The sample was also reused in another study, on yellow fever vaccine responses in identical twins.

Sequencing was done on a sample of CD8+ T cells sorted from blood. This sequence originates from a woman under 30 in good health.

The CDR3, as DNA: TGCGCCAGCAGCTTGGGGACAGGGCCCCACGAGCAGTACTTC. Protein sequence: CASSLGTGPHEQYF. The chain employs TRBV5-1 and TRBJ2-7; 8 bases map to TRBD1. CDR3 length: 14 amino acids. V lost 0 bases to trimming and J lost 5 bases; unmatched junction nucleotides: 4. Germline assignment: CDR1 SGHRS and CDR2 YFSETQ.